Listed below are T cell receptor beta chains from one sample, sequenced in a study of CD8 T cells in ankylosing spondylitis. TCRdb used MiXCR to reprocess the 5' RACE reads, holding one entry per CDR3 protein. The data contain approximately 250,000 distinct CDR3 sequences, about 30% of them seen just once; the ten biggest clones take up around 4.2%. Source material: blood, either unsorted or a sorted T cell fraction (not recorded which). The source is a male donor with ankylosing spondylitis or in good health (not recorded which). CDR3s include the opening cysteine and the closing phenylalanine or tryptophan. The D gene is left open where the match is weak. Not all rows give a size; the values are once, few, many and, for expanded clones, a class.

V gene: TRBV29-1
clone size: -
J gene: TRBJ2-3
D gene: -
CDR3 DNA: TGCAGCGTTGAGGAGGACGGACGATTCACAGATACGCAGTATTTT
CDR3 protein: CSVEEDGRFTDTQYF

V gene: TRBV7-9
clone size: many
J gene: TRBJ2-7
D gene: -
CDR3 DNA: TGTGCCAGCAGCTCTACAGGGTACGAGCAGTACTTC
CDR3 protein: CASSSTGYEQYF

V gene: TRBV29-1
clone size: -
J gene: TRBJ2-5
D gene: TRBD2
CDR3 DNA: TGCAGCGCCGAGGGCGGGGGGGACCAAGAGACCCAGTACTTC
CDR3 protein: CSAEGGGDQETQYF

V gene: TRBV5-5
clone size: -
J gene: TRBJ1-5
D gene: TRBD1
CDR3 DNA: TGTGCCAGCAGCTTGGGGGACAGGGCCACGCTGGATCAGCCCCAGCATTTT
CDR3 protein: CASSLGDRATLDQPQHF

V gene: TRBV27
clone size: few
J gene: TRBJ2-7
D gene: -
CDR3 DNA: TGTGCCAGCGATCCCGGGAAATCCTACGAGCAGTACTTC
CDR3 protein: CASDPGKSYEQYF

V gene: TRBV12-3/TRBV12-4
clone size: few
J gene: TRBJ2-1
D gene: TRBD2
CDR3 DNA: TGTGCCAGCAGCGGGGGGTCAAGGCCGCCGAGTGAGCAGTTCTTC
CDR3 protein: CASSGGSRPPSEQFF

V gene: TRBV20-1
clone size: many
J gene: TRBJ2-1
D gene: -
CDR3 DNA: TGCAGTGCCAAGGGGTTTCATGAGCAGTTCTTC
CDR3 protein: CSAKGFHEQFF

V gene: TRBV20-1
clone size: -
J gene: TRBJ2-3
D gene: -
CDR3 DNA: TGCAGTGCTAGGGGTCCAGATACGCAGTATTTT
CDR3 protein: CSARGPDTQYF

V gene: TRBV28
clone size: -
J gene: TRBJ2-3
D gene: -
CDR3 DNA: TGTGCCAGCAGTTTACGACTCCTCCTAGATACGCAGTATTTT
CDR3 protein: CASSLRLLLDTQYF

V gene: TRBV20-1
clone size: -
J gene: TRBJ1-2
D gene: TRBD1
CDR3 DNA: TGCAGTGCCACCGGGACAGGGGTTGATGGTAACTATGGCTACACCTTC
CDR3 protein: CSATGTGVDGNYGYTF

V gene: TRBV2
clone size: -
J gene: TRBJ1-5
D gene: -
CDR3 DNA: TGTGCCAGCAAGGGGGAGGTTGATCAGCCCCAGCATTTT
CDR3 protein: CASKGEVDQPQHF

V gene: TRBV7-3
clone size: -
J gene: TRBJ2-1
D gene: -
CDR3 DNA: TGTGCCAGCAGCCCCCTGATAACCAGCTCCTACAATGAGCAGTTCTTC
CDR3 protein: CASSPLITSSYNEQFF

V gene: TRBV20-1
clone size: -
J gene: TRBJ1-5
D gene: -
CDR3 DNA: TGCAGTGCTAGAGATTATGGAAGGGACCGAGAGCCCCAGCATTTT
CDR3 protein: CSARDYGRDREPQHF

V gene: TRBV27
clone size: -
J gene: TRBJ1-5
D gene: -
CDR3 DNA: TGTGCCAGCAGTTTCAGCAAGGGCCCCCAGCATTTT
CDR3 protein: CASSFSKGPQHF

V gene: TRBV20-1
clone size: few
J gene: TRBJ2-7
D gene: -
CDR3 DNA: TGCAGTGCCCGCAGGGGTTCCTACGAGCAGTACTTC
CDR3 protein: CSARRGSYEQYF

V gene: TRBV20-1
clone size: -
J gene: TRBJ2-1
D gene: -
CDR3 DNA: TGCAGTGCTAGAGATCAACTGGTACCGAGGCAGTTCTTC
CDR3 protein: CSARDQLVPRQFF

V gene: TRBV15
clone size: -
J gene: TRBJ2-3
D gene: TRBD1
CDR3 DNA: TGTGCCACCAGCAGAACCACCGGGACAGCTCGCACAGATACGCAGTATTTT
CDR3 protein: CATSRTTGTARTDTQYF

V gene: TRBV30
clone size: -
J gene: TRBJ2-7
D gene: -
CDR3 DNA: TGTGCCTGGAGTTCCCGGGCAGGGGGGGAGCAGTACTTC
CDR3 protein: CAWSSRAGGEQYF

V gene: TRBV28
clone size: -
J gene: TRBJ2-7
D gene: -
CDR3 DNA: TGTGCCAGCAGCAAAAGACAGGGAGGGTATTACGAGCAGTACTTC
CDR3 protein: CASSKRQGGYYEQYF

V gene: TRBV29-1
clone size: few
J gene: TRBJ1-1
D gene: -
CDR3 DNA: TGCAGCGTTATAGGCCCGGGAGGCACTGAAGCTTTCTTT
CDR3 protein: CSVIGPGGTEAFF

V gene: TRBV9
clone size: few
J gene: TRBJ2-3
D gene: -
CDR3 DNA: TGTGCCAGCAGCGTCGTCAGCACAGATACGCAGTATTTT
CDR3 protein: CASSVVSTDTQYF

V gene: TRBV20-1
clone size: few
J gene: TRBJ2-3
D gene: -
CDR3 DNA: TGCAGTGCTAGCGAAAAGTCAGAAGCGCAGTATTTT
CDR3 protein: CSASEKSEAQYF

V gene: TRBV28
clone size: -
J gene: TRBJ2-2
D gene: TRBD2
CDR3 DNA: TGTGCCAGCAGTTCCGGGGGGGCTAACGCCGGGGAGCTGTTTTTT
CDR3 protein: CASSSGGANAGELFF

V gene: TRBV12-3/TRBV12-4
clone size: many
J gene: TRBJ2-1
D gene: TRBD2
CDR3 DNA: TGTGCCAGCAGTTTGGCGGGGGGCCCTTACAATGAGCAGTTCTTC
CDR3 protein: CASSLAGGPYNEQFF

V gene: TRBV5-6
clone size: -
J gene: TRBJ2-3
D gene: -
CDR3 DNA: TGTGCCAGCAGCGAGCGGACAAGACACACAGATACGCAGTATTTT
CDR3 protein: CASSERTRHTDTQYF

V gene: TRBV5-1
clone size: -
J gene: TRBJ1-2
D gene: -
CDR3 DNA: TGCGCCAGCAGCTCGGACCCTCGTAACTATGGCTACACCTTC
CDR3 protein: CASSSDPRNYGYTF

V gene: TRBV3-1
clone size: -
J gene: TRBJ2-3
D gene: -
CDR3 DNA: TGTGCCAGCAGCCAAGACGGGCCCGATACGCAGTATTTT
CDR3 protein: CASSQDGPDTQYF

V gene: TRBV20-1
clone size: few
J gene: TRBJ2-6
D gene: TRBD1
CDR3 DNA: TGCAGTGCAACCGGGACAGGGGTCTCTGGGGCCAACGTCCTGACTTTC
CDR3 protein: CSATGTGVSGANVLTF

V gene: TRBV2
clone size: few
J gene: TRBJ2-1
D gene: -
CDR3 DNA: TGTGCCAGCAGAGTGGTTTGGGATCCGAAAGCTAGCTCCTACAATGAGCAGTTCTTC
CDR3 protein: CASRVVWDPKASSYNEQFF

V gene: TRBV9
clone size: -
J gene: TRBJ2-7
D gene: -
CDR3 DNA: TGTGCCAGCAGCGCTTCAGGGGATTCCTCCTACGAGCAGTACTTC
CDR3 protein: CASSASGDSSYEQYF

V gene: TRBV20-1
clone size: -
J gene: TRBJ1-2
D gene: TRBD1
CDR3 DNA: TGCAGTGCTAGAAATCTGACAGGGAAGGGCTATGGCTACACCTTC
CDR3 protein: CSARNLTGKGYGYTF

V gene: TRBV3-1
clone size: -
J gene: TRBJ2-1
D gene: -
CDR3 DNA: TGTGCCAGCAGCCACGACCGGGGGACCTACAATGAGCAGTTCTTC
CDR3 protein: CASSHDRGTYNEQFF